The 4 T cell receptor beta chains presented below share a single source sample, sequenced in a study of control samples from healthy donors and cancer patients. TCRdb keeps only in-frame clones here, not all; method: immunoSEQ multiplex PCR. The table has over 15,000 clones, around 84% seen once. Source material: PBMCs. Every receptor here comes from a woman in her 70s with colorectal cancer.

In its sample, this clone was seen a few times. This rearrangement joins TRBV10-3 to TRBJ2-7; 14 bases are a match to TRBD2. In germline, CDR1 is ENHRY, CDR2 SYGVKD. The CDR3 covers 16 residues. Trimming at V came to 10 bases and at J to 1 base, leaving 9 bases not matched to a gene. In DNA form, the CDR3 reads TGTGCCACCCACGGGACTAGCGGGAGCGGATCCTACGAGCAGTACTTC. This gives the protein CATHGTSGSGSYEQYF.

In DNA form, the CDR3 reads TGTGCCAGCAGCCAATACGGACAGGGCCAAGAGACCCAGTACTTC. Protein sequence: CASSQYGQGQETQYF. This chain connects TRBV7-8 to TRBJ2-5, with 8 bases identical to TRBD1. This CDR3 is built from 15 residues. Germline CDR1 reads SGHVS; CDR2 reads FQNEAQ. Unmatched junction bases numbered 6, after V lost 5 bases and J lost 1 base.

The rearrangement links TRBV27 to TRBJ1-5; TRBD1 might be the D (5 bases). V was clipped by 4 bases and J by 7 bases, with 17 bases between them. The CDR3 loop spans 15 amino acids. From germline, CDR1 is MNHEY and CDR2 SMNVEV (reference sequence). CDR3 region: CASSSFPGNGQPQHF. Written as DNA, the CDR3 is TGTGCCAGCAGTTCCTTCCCAGGGAACGGGCAGCCCCAGCATTTT.

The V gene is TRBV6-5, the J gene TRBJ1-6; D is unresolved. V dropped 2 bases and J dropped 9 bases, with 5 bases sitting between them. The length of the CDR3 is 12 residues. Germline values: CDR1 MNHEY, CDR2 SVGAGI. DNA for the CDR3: TGTGCCAGCAGTTACCCTGGTTCACCCCTCCACTTT. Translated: CASSYPGSPLHF.